Presented here are 5 T cell receptor beta chains from one specimen sequenced in a study of human T cells and chemical hapten exposure. This sample's time point: pre-sensitization, week 0. The sample's treatment: therapeutic diphenylcyclopropenone sensitization with weekly scalp DPC. TCRdb reanalysed the RACE reads using MiXCR and keeps one entry per CDR3 protein. The repertoire holds a few hundred thousand distinct CDR3 sequences, approximately 5.8% seen once, with less than 9% in the top ten. The specimen was whole blood, collected in connection with sensitization to the hapten diphenylcyclopropenone (DPC). These receptor sequences come from a woman aged 18-35 years with alopecia areata. Some clones in this sample may be carry-over from other donors' samples.

The chain uses TRBV7-8 and TRBJ2-5; D remains unclear. V lost 5 bases and J 3 bases, leaving 10 bases between the germline ends. Germline CDR1 reads SGHVS; CDR2 reads FQNEAQ. The CDR3 contains 13 residues. The CDR3 DNA follows: TGTGCCAGCAGCGGCGGCGGCGAAGAGACCCAGTACTTC. Residues: CASSGGGEETQYF.

This clonotype has a count of ten or more. The chain joins TRBV7-8 to TRBJ2-1; 7 bases map to TRBD1. This CDR3 has 15 residues. Germline loops: CDR1 SGHVS, CDR2 FQNEAQ. V dropped 5 bases and J dropped 7; count of bases not matched to a gene: 11. For the CDR3, the DNA is TGTGCCAGCAGCCGACGGACAGGCCTGGGGAATGAGCAGTTCTTC. Translating it yields CASSRRTGLGNEQFF. Full variable domain (outside the CDR3, taken from reference TRBV7-8 and TRBJ2-1): GAGVSQSPRYKVAKRGQDVALRCDPISGHVSLFWYQQALGQGPEFLTYFQNEAQLDKSGLPSDRFFAERPEGSVSTLKIQRTQQEDSAVYLCASSRRTGLGNEQFFGPGTRLTVL.

This clonotype was seen ten or more times. The V gene is TRBV7-9, the J gene TRBJ2-3; a possible D gene is TRBD1 (6 bases). Trimming removed 6 bases from V and 6 bases from J, with 19 bases in between. The germline V gene encodes CDR1 SEHNR and CDR2 FQNEAQ (reference sequence). This CDR3 contains 15 residues. The DNA of the CDR3 is TGTGCCAGCAGTCGGGACACCGGGCTTCGCGATACGCAGTATTTT. Protein product: CASSRDTGLRDTQYF.

This clonotype was seen ten or more times. The rearrangement joins TRBV24-1 to TRBJ2-3; no clear D gene. Per the germline V gene, CDR1 is KGHDR and CDR2 is SFDVKD. The CDR3 spans 14 residues. The V and J ends lost 2 bases and 0 bases respectively, with 5 bases between them. CDR3 in DNA: TGTGCCACCAGTGATTACGGCAGCACAGATACGCAGTATTTT. This encodes CATSDYGSTDTQYF.

This chain connects TRBV7-2 to TRBJ1-6, with D possibly being TRBD1 (5 bases). CDR1 SGHTA and CDR2 FQGNSA come from the germline V gene. Deletions cut 3 bases from V and 9 bases from J, with 12 bases between. The CDR3 has 14 amino acids. The CDR3 protein is CASSFLQGGSPLHF. The DNA for the CDR3 is TGTGCCAGCAGCTTTCTCCAGGGAGGTTCACCCCTCCACTTT. The full variable domain, completed using reference TRBV7-2 and TRBJ1-6, is GAGVSQSPSNKVTEKGKDVELRCDPISGHTALYWYRQSLGQGLEFLIYFQGNSAPDKSGLPSDRFSAERTGGSVSTLTIQRTQQEDSAVYLCASSFLQGGSPLHFGNGTRLTVT.